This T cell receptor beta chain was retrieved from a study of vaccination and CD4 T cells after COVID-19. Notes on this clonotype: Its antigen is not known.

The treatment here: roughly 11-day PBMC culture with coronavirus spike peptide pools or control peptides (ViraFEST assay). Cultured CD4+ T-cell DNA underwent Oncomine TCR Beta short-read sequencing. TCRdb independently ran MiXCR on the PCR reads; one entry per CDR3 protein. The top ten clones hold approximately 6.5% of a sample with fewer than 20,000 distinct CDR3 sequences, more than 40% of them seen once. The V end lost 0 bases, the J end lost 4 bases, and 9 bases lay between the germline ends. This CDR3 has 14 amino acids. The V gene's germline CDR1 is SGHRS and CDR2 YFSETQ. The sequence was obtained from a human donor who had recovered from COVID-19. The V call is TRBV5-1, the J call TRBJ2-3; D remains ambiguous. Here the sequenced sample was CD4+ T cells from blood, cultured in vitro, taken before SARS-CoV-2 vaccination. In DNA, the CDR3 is TGCGCCAGCAGCTTGGGGGGAAGGGCAGATACGCAGTATTTT. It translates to CASSLGGRADTQYF.